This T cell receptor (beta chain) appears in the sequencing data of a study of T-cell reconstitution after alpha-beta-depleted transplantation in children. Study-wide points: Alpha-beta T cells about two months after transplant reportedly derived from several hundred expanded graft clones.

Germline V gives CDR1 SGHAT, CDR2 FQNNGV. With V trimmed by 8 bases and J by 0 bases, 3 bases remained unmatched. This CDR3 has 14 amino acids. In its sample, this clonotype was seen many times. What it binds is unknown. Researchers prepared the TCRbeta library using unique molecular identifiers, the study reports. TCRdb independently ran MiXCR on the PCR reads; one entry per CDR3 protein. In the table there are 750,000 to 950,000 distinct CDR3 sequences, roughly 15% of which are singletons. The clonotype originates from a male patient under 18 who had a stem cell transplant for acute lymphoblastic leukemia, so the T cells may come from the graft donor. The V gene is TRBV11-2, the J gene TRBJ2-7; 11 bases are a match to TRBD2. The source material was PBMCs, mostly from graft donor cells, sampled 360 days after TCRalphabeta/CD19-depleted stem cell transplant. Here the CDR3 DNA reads TGTGCCAGCGAAGGGACTAGCGGCTCCTACGAGCAGTACTTC. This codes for CASEGTSGSYEQYF.